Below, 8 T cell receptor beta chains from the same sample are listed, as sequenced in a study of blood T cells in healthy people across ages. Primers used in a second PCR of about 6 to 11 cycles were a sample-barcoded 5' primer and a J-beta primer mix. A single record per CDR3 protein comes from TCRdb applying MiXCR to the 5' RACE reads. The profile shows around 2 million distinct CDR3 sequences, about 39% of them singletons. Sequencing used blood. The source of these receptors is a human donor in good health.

The CDR3 sequence: CASSLTPGNTIYF. The CDR3 bases are TGTGCCAGCAGCTTAACCCCAGGAAACACCATATATTTT. The chain couples TRBV7-2 to TRBJ1-3; D remains ambiguous. The CDR3 runs 13 residues. Trimming shortened V by 2 bases and J by 4 bases, and 6 bases separated the two germline ends. CDR1 is SGHTA, CDR2 FQGNSA, per germline. Combining the CDR3 with reference TRBV7-2 and TRBJ1-3 gives the whole variable domain GAGVSQSPSNKVTEKGKDVELRCDPISGHTALYWYRQSLGQGLEFLIYFQGNSAPDKSGLPSDRFSAERTGGSVSTLTIQRTQQEDSAVYLCASSLTPGNTIYFGEGSWLTVV.

CDR3 residues: CATSDPADNSYEQYF. In DNA form, the CDR3 reads TGTGCCACCAGTGACCCCGCGGACAACTCCTACGAGCAGTACTTC. The chain recombines TRBV24-1 with TRBJ2-7; tentative D call: TRBD1 (5 bases). Trimming cost V 4 bases and J 0 bases, with 12 bases left between them. Germline loops: CDR1 KGHDR, CDR2 SFDVKD. The CDR3 has 15 amino acids.

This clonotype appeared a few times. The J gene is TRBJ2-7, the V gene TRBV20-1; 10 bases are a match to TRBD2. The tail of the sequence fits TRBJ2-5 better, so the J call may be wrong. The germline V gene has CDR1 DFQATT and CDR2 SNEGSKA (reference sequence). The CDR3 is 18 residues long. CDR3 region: CSARDFLRASGGQETQYF. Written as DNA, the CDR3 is TGCAGTGCTAGAGATTTCCTCAGGGCTAGCGGGGGACAAGAGACCCAGTACTTC.

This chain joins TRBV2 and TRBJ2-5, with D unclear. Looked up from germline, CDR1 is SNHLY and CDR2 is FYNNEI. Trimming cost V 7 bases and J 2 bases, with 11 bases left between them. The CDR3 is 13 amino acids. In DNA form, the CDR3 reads TGTGCCAGCACCCAGAGGTGGCAAGAGACCCAGTACTTC. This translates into CASTQRWQETQYF.

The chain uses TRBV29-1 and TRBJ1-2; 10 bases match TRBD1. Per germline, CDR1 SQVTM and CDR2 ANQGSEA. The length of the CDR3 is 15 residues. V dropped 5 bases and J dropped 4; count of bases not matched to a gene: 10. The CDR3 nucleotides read TGCAGCGTTATACCCGGGACAGGGGCGGGCTATGGCTACACCTTC. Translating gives CSVIPGTGAGYGYTF.

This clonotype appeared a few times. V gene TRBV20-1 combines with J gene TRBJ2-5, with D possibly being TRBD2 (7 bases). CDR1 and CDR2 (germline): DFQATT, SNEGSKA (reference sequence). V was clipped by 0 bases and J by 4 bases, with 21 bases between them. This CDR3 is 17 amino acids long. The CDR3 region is CSARDLREGGPGETQYF. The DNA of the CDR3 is TGCAGTGCTAGAGATCTGAGGGAGGGGGGGCCAGGAGAGACCCAGTACTTC.

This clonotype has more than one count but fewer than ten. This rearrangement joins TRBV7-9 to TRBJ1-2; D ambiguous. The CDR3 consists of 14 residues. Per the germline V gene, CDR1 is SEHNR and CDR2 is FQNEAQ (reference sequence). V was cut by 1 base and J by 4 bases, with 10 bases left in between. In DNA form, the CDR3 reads TGTGCCAGCAGCTTAGAGTCGGCTTCCTATGGCTACACCTTC. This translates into CASSLESASYGYTF.

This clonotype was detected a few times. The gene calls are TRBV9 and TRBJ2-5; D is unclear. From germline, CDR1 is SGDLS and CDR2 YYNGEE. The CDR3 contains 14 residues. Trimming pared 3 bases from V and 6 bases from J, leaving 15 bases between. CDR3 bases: TGTGCCAGCAGCGACTCCCCCGGGTGGAAGACCCAGTACTTC. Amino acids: CASSDSPGWKTQYF.